What follows is one TCR beta chain and its context. At least ten counts were recorded for this clonotype. Its antigen target is currently unknown. Per-base quality was not reported, and no clone a single base away is much larger than it. The reads were generated on an Illumina HiSeq 2500. Quantitative 5'-RACE with molecular barcodes was the method used to prepare the TCR beta libraries. Turning to the authors' computational methods: To identify disease-linked TCR variants, a new computational method was used, one built on a probabilistic model of VDJ rearrangement. Clones were called with MiXCR by TCRdb after fastp trimmed the public reads at Q25, and only in-frame beta chains were retained. Every distinct CDR3 protein forms one entry, paired with its most common genes and DNA. TCRdb, rather than the study authors, made the V and J calls. This sample gives around 27,000 distinct CDR3 sequences in total; 2% to 3% of them show up just once. The ten most abundant clones make up more than 6.5% of the sample.

CDR1 and CDR2 are drawn from the germline V gene: SGDLS, YYNGEE. V is reduced by 0 bases and J by 0 bases, leaving a spacing of 13 bases between them. From the cysteine up to the phenylalanine, the CDR3 has a length of 16 residues. Solely the CDR3 DNA is kept, with 48 bases framed from the first base. The sample is drawn from a study of CD8 T cells in ankylosing spondylitis (dated by TCRdb to about 2017). Turning to the overall study: To find TCR variants linked to disease, the study profiled T cell receptor beta repertoires in ankylosing spondylitis patients and healthy donors. In total, the full study cohort was made up of about 99 healthy donors and about two dozen ankylosing spondylitis patients. Samples of peripheral blood were taken, and for ankylosing spondylitis patients, synovial fluid was collected as well.

General findings and caveats noted by the study authors: A TCR beta motif made up of several highly homologous amino acid variants appeared to be characteristic of blood from ankylosing spondylitis patients. Some motif variants had previously been reported in the synovial fluid and blood of reactive arthritis patients, which suggests shared mechanisms of disease initiation. According to the report, matched synovial fluid samples from ankylosing spondylitis patients were significantly enriched for the disease-linked clones. The disease-linked clones had a CD8+ phenotype and were found at relatively low frequencies in peripheral blood.

Here the chain combines TRBV9 and TRBJ2-7, with the D call perhaps TRBD1 or TRBD2, each one matching 6 bases. The clonotype originates from a female donor with ankylosing spondylitis or in good health (not recorded which). Sequences were obtained from blood, either unsorted or a sorted T cell fraction (not recorded which). The CDR3 protein: CASSVGQGGGSYEQYF. The DNA is as follows: TGTGCCAGCAGCGTAGGGCAAGGAGGGGGCTCCTACGAGCAGTACTTC.